Below are 22 T cell receptor beta chains sequenced from a single sample in a study of control samples from healthy donors and cancer patients. Using immunoSEQ multiplex PCR, the repertoire was profiled, and TCRdb retains in-frame clones only, with some absent. The data show about 85,000 clones, around nine tenths seen once. Sequencing input: blood. These receptors originate from a woman aged 55-75 years in good health.

Here the CDR3 reads CASSTLKGGDQPQHF. DNA for the CDR3: TGTGCCAGCAGTACCCTCAAGGGCGGGGATCAGCCCCAGCATTTT. This chain uses TRBV28 with TRBJ1-5; D gene unclear. V was pared by 5 bases and J by 5 bases, with 16 bases between. The CDR3 contains 15 residues. Germline lookup yields CDR1 MDHEN and CDR2 SYDVKM.

This chain connects TRBV5-4 to TRBJ2-2, with D perhaps assigned TRBD1 or TRBD2 (5 bases each). The CDR3 extends over 15 amino acids. The germline gives CDR1 SGHNT, CDR2 YYREEE (reference sequence). V gave up 1 base and J gave up 7 bases, with 14 bases separating them. The CDR3 region has the DNA TGTGCCAGCAGCTTGTACTCCGGGGCTGACGGGGAGCTGTTTTTT. Translating gives CASSLYSGADGELFF.

The rearrangement uses TRBV12-5 and TRBJ1-1; TRBD1 matches at 8 bases. This CDR3 contains 16 residues. Germline CDR1 reads LGHNT; CDR2 reads FRNRAP. Trimming took 1 base from V and 5 from J; bases not matched to a gene: 9. The CDR3 protein is CASGLEPRQGMTEAFF. In nucleotides, the CDR3 is TGTGCTAGTGGTTTGGAACCTCGACAGGGGATGACTGAAGCTTTCTTT.

The rearrangement links TRBV28 to TRBJ2-1; D is perhaps TRBD1 (7 bases). Germline V gives CDR1 MDHEN, CDR2 SYDVKM. This CDR3 is 15 amino acids long. V was cut by 5 bases and J by 5 bases, with 16 bases left in between. The CDR3 here is CASSPNRGGNNEQFF. CDR3 nucleotides: TGTGCCAGCAGTCCCAACAGGGGAGGAAACAATGAGCAGTTCTTC.

The rearrangement uses TRBV7-3 and TRBJ1-1; no reliable D call. The CDR3 totals 13 residues. Trimming cost V 1 base and J 3 bases, with 6 bases left between them. The germline V gene has CDR1 SGHTA and CDR2 FQGTGA. CDR3 residues: CASSLNLYTEAFF. The DNA of the CDR3 is TGTGCCAGCAGCTTAAATCTCTACACTGAAGCTTTCTTT.

The chain employs TRBV3-1 (or the pseudogene TRBV3-2) and TRBJ1-1; no reliable D call. Germline loops: CDR1 LGHDT, CDR2 YNNKEL (reference sequence). The CDR3 has 13 residues. Trimming shortened V by 2 bases and J by 0 bases, and 4 bases separated the two germline ends. CDR3 DNA sequence: TGTGCCAGCAGCCAATTATTGAACACTGAAGCTTTCTTT. It codes for CASSQLLNTEAFF.

The CDR3: CASSPVASGRAETQYF. The CDR3 nucleotides are TGTGCCAGCTCACCAGTCGCTAGCGGGAGGGCTGAGACCCAGTACTTC. The chain joins TRBV18 to TRBJ2-5; 12 bases align to TRBD2. The J segment lost 5 bases and the V segment lost 2 bases, leaving 6 bases of the junction unmatched. The germline CDR1 and CDR2 sequences are KGHSH and LQKENI. The CDR3 length is 16 residues.

The chain recombines TRBV28 with TRBJ2-1; TRBD1 might be the D (6 bases). Germline-derived CDR1 and CDR2 are MDHEN and SYDVKM. Trimming cost V 10 bases and J 6 bases, with 22 bases left between them. The CDR3 runs to 15 residues. In nucleotides, the CDR3 is TGTGCCATTTCCCGAGTACAGGGATATGCCAATGAGCAGTTCTTC. Its protein is CAISRVQGYANEQFF.

The chain employs TRBV6-6 and TRBJ1-5; D is perhaps TRBD1 (6 bases). Trimming pared 5 bases from V and 5 bases from J, leaving 10 bases between. The CDR3 is 13 residues long. Germline CDR1 MNHNY, CDR2 SVGAGI (reference sequence). The CDR3 sequence is CASSNPGDQPQHF. As DNA, the CDR3 is TGTGCCAGCAGTAACCCAGGGGATCAGCCCCAGCATTTT.

This chain uses TRBV6-2 or TRBV6-3 with TRBJ1-2; D might be TRBD1 (5 bases). Germline values: CDR1 MNHEY, CDR2 SVGEGT. The ends were cut back, 1 base at V and 4 bases at J, with 10 bases in the middle. This CDR3 has 14 residues. Here the CDR3 DNA reads TGTGCCAGCAGTTACTGGACGGGGGGCTATGGCTACACCTTC. Amino acid sequence: CASSYWTGGYGYTF.

This clone has more than one count but fewer than ten. V usage is TRBV7-9 and J usage is TRBJ1-2; no firm D call. V was shortened by 10 bases and J by 1 base, with 13 bases between the two germline ends. Germline V gives CDR1 SEHNR, CDR2 FQNEAQ (reference sequence). The CDR3 has 13 residues. CDR3 in amino acids: CATGWGLNYGYTF. CDR3 DNA: TGTGCCACCGGATGGGGTCTTAACTATGGCTACACCTTC. Full variable domain (outside the CDR3, taken from reference TRBV7-9 and TRBJ1-2): DTGVSQNPRHKITKRGQNVTFRCDPISEHNRLYWYRQTLGQGPEFLTYFQNEAQLEKSRLLSDRFSAERPKGSFSTLEIQRTEQGDSAMYLCATGWGLNYGYTFGSGTRLTVV.

The CDR3 here is CASSTGHRNYGYTF. The CDR3, as DNA: TGTGCCAGCTCAACGGGACATAGAAACTATGGCTACACCTTC. The rearrangement uses TRBV18 and TRBJ1-2, with D perhaps matching TRBD1 (6 bases). With 5 bases removed from V and 2 bases from J, the gap between germline ends came to 12 bases. This CDR3 is built from 14 residues. The germline V gene has CDR1 KGHSH and CDR2 LQKENI. The full variable domain, completed using reference TRBV18 and TRBJ1-2, is NAGVMQNPRHLVRRRGQEARLRCSPMKGHSHVYWYRQLPEEGLKFMVYLQKENIIDESGMPKERFSAEFPKEGPSILRIQQVVRGDSAAYFCASSTGHRNYGYTFGSGTRLTVV.

The gene calls are TRBV4-1 and TRBJ1-5; no clear D gene. Trimming stripped 1 base from V and 2 bases from J, with 12 bases between. The CDR3 length is 16 residues. The V gene's germline CDR1 is MGHRA and CDR2 YSYEKL. CDR3 bases: TGCGCCAGCAGCCAAGTTAGAGATAGAGGCAATCAGCCCCAGCATTTT. Encoded protein: CASSQVRDRGNQPQHF.

This chain connects TRBV28 to TRBJ1-5; 8 bases match TRBD1. The germline V gene encodes CDR1 MDHEN and CDR2 SYDVKM. This CDR3 comprises 16 residues. V shed 5 bases, J shed 2 bases, and the junction held 8 bases outside the gene matches. The CDR3 DNA sequence: TGTGCCAGCAGTCCCTGGGGACAGGACGGCAATCAGCCCCAGCATTTT. Protein: CASSPWGQDGNQPQHF.

The V gene is TRBV28, the J gene TRBJ2-2, with D maybe TRBD2 (6 bases). Germline assignment: CDR1 MDHEN and CDR2 SYDVKM. This CDR3 has 14 amino acids. V was shortened by 8 bases and J by 6 bases, with 16 bases between the two germline ends. This CDR3 is CASLFAGGAGELFF. The CDR3 region has the DNA TGTGCCAGCCTTTTCGCCGGGGGAGCCGGGGAGCTGTTTTTT. The variable domain in full, with the rest retrieved from reference TRBV28 and TRBJ2-2, is DVKVTQSSRYLVKRTGEKVFLECVQDMDHENMFWYRQDPGLGLRLIYFSYDVKMKEKGDIPEGYSVSREKKERFSLILESASTNQTSMYLCASLFAGGAGELFFGEGSRLTVL.

The rearrangement uses TRBV5-4 and TRBJ2-3, with D maybe TRBD2 (6 bases). V lost 5 bases, J lost 1 base, and 14 bases lay in between. Germline CDR1 and CDR2: SGHNT and YYREEE (reference sequence). The CDR3 totals 15 residues. The CDR3 DNA follows: TGTGCCAGCAGTCAAACGAAGCGGGGCACAGATACGCAGTATTTT. This gives the protein CASSQTKRGTDTQYF. The whole variable domain, filled in from reference TRBV5-4 and TRBJ2-3, reads ETGVTQSPTHLIKTRGQQVTLRCSSQSGHNTVSWYQQALGQGPQFIFQYYREEENGRGNFPPRFSGLQFPNYSSELNVNALELDDSALYLCASSQTKRGTDTQYFGPGTRLTVL.

This chain joins TRBV19 and TRBJ1-2; no clear D. This CDR3 contains 12 residues. Germline V gene lookup returns CDR1 LNHDA and CDR2 SQIVND (reference sequence). V was trimmed by 8 bases and J by 2 bases, leaving 9 bases between them. This chain's CDR3 is CASYSSNYGYTF. Here the CDR3 DNA reads TGTGCCAGTTACAGCTCCAACTATGGCTACACCTTC.

This sequence joins TRBV5-1 and TRBJ1-1; D is perhaps TRBD1 (5 bases). This CDR3 is 15 amino acids long. Trimming took off 0 bases at V and 2 bases at J, with 11 bases between the two ends. Germline V gene data show CDR1 as SGHRS and CDR2 as YFSETQ. CDR3 DNA sequence: TGCGCCAGCAGCTTGGACAGGCTAGGCAACACTGAAGCTTTCTTT. Translation gives CASSLDRLGNTEAFF.

This rearrangement joins TRBV13 to TRBJ1-2, with TRBD1 as a possible D gene (6 bases). This CDR3 contains 12 residues. CDR1 PRHDT and CDR2 FYEKMQ come from the germline V gene (reference sequence). The V end was cut by 6 bases, the J end by 3 bases, with 8 bases between. For the CDR3, the DNA is TGTGCCAGCAGGGGGGGGCACTATGGCTACACCTTC. This gives the protein CASRGGHYGYTF.

This clone was found a few times. The CDR3 spells CASRRLGTSSYEQYF. CDR3 coding DNA: TGTGCCAGCCGAAGGTTGGGTACGAGCTCCTACGAGCAGTACTTC. The V call is TRBV28, the J call TRBJ2-7; D call uncertain. The CDR3 extends over 15 amino acids. V lost 8 bases, J lost 0 bases, and 17 bases lay in between. Per the germline V gene, CDR1 is MDHEN and CDR2 is SYDVKM.

V and J are TRBV27 and TRBJ2-1, with TRBD1 matching 8 bases. The CDR3 has 16 amino acids. Looked up from germline, CDR1 is MNHEY and CDR2 is SMNVEV (reference sequence). The J segment lost 6 bases and the V segment lost 2 bases, leaving 9 bases of the junction unmatched. CDR3 sequence: CASSLRRTGTGNEQFF. For the CDR3, the DNA is TGTGCCAGCAGTTTAAGAAGGACAGGGACGGGCAATGAGCAGTTCTTC.

V gene TRBV25-1 combines with J gene TRBJ1-1; D is unclear. The germline V and J ends were trimmed by 6 bases and 1 base, with 9 bases remaining between them. The CDR3 totals 13 residues. From germline, CDR1 is MGHDK and CDR2 SYGVNS. The CDR3 region has the DNA TGTGCCAGCAGGCTGGATCCGAACACTGAAGCTTTCTTT. Its translation is CASRLDPNTEAFF.